Following are 28 T cell receptor beta chains from one sample sequenced in a study of OX40 agonist ivuxolimab in advanced cancers. This table comes from immunoSEQ multiplex PCR, and its TCRdb copy is limited to in-frame clones, with some not included. The sample contains about 84,000 clones, 90% to 95% of which appear only once. This material consisted of CD4+ or CD8+ T cells sorted from blood, taken in a trial of the OX40 agonist ivuxolimab. Source of these receptors: an adult with an advanced solid tumor such as melanoma, head and neck, liver or kidney cancer.

This chain connects TRBV6-5 to TRBJ2-1; TRBD1 agrees at 11 bases. The trim removed 7 bases at V and 4 bases at J, leaving 6 bases unmatched. The CDR3 is made up of 15 amino acids. Germline V CDR1 and CDR2: MNHEY, SVGAGI. CDR3 nucleotides: TGTGCCAGCACCAAGGGGGACAGGGGGTACAATGAGCAGTTCTTC. As protein: CASTKGDRGYNEQFF.

The chain combines TRBV7-9 with TRBJ2-7, with 8 bases that match TRBD1. The V gene's germline CDR1 is SEHNR and CDR2 FQNEAQ (reference sequence). J lost 7 bases, V lost 4 bases, and 6 bases had no gene match. The CDR3 sequence is 13 residues long. CDR3 nucleotides: TGTGCCAGCAGCTCGGACAGGGACGGAGAGCAGTACTTC. Translated: CASSSDRDGEQYF. The full variable domain, its missing parts supplied by reference TRBV7-9 and TRBJ2-7, is DTGVSQNPRHKITKRGQNVTFRCDPISEHNRLYWYRQTLGQGPEFLTYFQNEAQLEKSRLLSDRFSAERPKGSFSTLEIQRTEQGDSAMYLCASSSDRDGEQYFGPGTRLTVT.

The chain joins TRBV28 to TRBJ2-1; no reliable D call. The CDR3 runs to 11 residues. The V end lost 4 bases, the J end lost 10 bases, and 8 bases lay between the germline ends. Per the germline V gene, CDR1 is MDHEN and CDR2 is SYDVKM. For the CDR3, the DNA is TGTGCCAGCAGTTCCGGAGTGGAGCAGTTCTTC. It is translated as CASSSGVEQFF.

This chain connects TRBV13 to TRBJ1-4, with D unclear. V gave up 2 bases and J gave up 0 bases, with 7 bases separating them. The length of the CDR3 is 15 residues. From germline, CDR1 is PRHDT and CDR2 FYEKMQ (reference sequence). In DNA, the CDR3 is TGTGCCAGCAGCTTATTTGGCTCAACTAATGAAAAACTGTTTTTT. Translating gives CASSLFGSTNEKLFF.

The chain links TRBV19 to TRBJ2-5; no clear D. The CDR3 consists of 13 residues. CDR1 and CDR2 (germline): LNHDA, SQIVND (reference sequence). Trimming pared 4 bases from V and 2 bases from J, leaving 8 bases between. In DNA, the CDR3 is TGTGCCAGTAGTACGGGCAGACAAGAGACCCAGTACTTC. This codes for CASSTGRQETQYF.

The V gene is TRBV27, the J gene TRBJ2-3, with 15 bases aligning to TRBD2. The CDR3 covers 17 residues. V lost 6 bases and J lost 5; bases outside the gene matches: 9. Germline V gives CDR1 MNHEY, CDR2 SMNVEV (reference sequence). The CDR3 DNA reads as TGTGCCAGCAGGACTCAACCGGGACTAGCGGGAGGAGATACGCAGTATTTT. Amino acids: CASRTQPGLAGGDTQYF.

The CDR3 sequence is CARPGQGPHGYTF. CDR3 bases: TGTGCCCGACCGGGACAGGGGCCCCATGGCTACACCTTC. The chain is built from TRBV25-1 and TRBJ1-2, with TRBD1 matching over 10 bases. In germline, CDR1 is MGHDK, CDR2 SYGVNS. This CDR3 contains 13 residues. Trimming cost V 11 bases and J 6 bases; bases outside gene matches: 9.

A single count supports this clone. The chain has TRBV12-2 and TRBJ1-5; the table assigns TRBD1, which was not confirmed against the DNA. TRBV12-2 is a documented pseudogene. CDR3 length: 14 amino acids. CDR3: CASRLKQNNQPQHF. The CDR3 region has the DNA TGTGCAAGTCGCTTAAAACAGAACAATCAGCCCCAGCATTTT.

The chain recombines TRBV9 with TRBJ2-1; no clear D gene. Germline loops: CDR1 SGDLS, CDR2 YYNGEE. CDR3 length: 12 residues. Trimming removed 4 bases from V and 7 bases from J, with 9 bases in between. CDR3 sequence (DNA): TGTGCCAGCAGCATCGCAGAGAATGAGCAGTTCTTC. This sequence encodes CASSIAENEQFF.

The CDR3 nucleotides are TGTGCCAGCAGCGTATCTGGGGTGGCTGAAGCTTTCTTT. Residues: CASSVSGVAEAFF. The chain carries TRBV9 and TRBJ1-1; no clear D. From germline, CDR1 is SGDLS and CDR2 YYNGEE. Trimming removed 1 base from V and 6 bases from J, with 10 bases in between. This CDR3 region has 13 residues. Using reference TRBV9 and TRBJ1-1 for the parts outside the CDR3, the full variable domain is DSGVTQTPKHLITATGQRVTLRCSPRSGDLSVYWYQQSLDQGLQFLIQYYNGEERAKGNILERFSAQQFPDLHSELNLSSLELGDSALYFCASSVSGVAEAFFGQGTRLTVV.

The CDR3 is CASSGMQGGGSTDTQYF. DNA for the CDR3: TGTGCCAGCAGCGGTATGCAGGGAGGAGGTAGCACAGATACGCAGTATTTT. This sequence joins TRBV9 and TRBJ2-3; possible D gene TRBD2, 6 bases. This CDR3 has 17 amino acids. Germline CDR1 and CDR2: SGDLS and YYNGEE. With 3 bases removed from V and 0 bases from J, the gap between germline ends came to 17 bases. Supplemented by reference TRBV9 and TRBJ2-3, the full variable domain reads DSGVTQTPKHLITATGQRVTLRCSPRSGDLSVYWYQQSLDQGLQFLIQYYNGEERAKGNILERFSAQQFPDLHSELNLSSLELGDSALYFCASSGMQGGGSTDTQYFGPGTRLTVL.

The V and J genes are TRBV6-6 and TRBJ2-1; the D gene is possibly TRBD2 (5 bases). The V and J ends lost 0 bases and 6 bases respectively, with 9 bases between them. The CDR3 runs to 14 residues. Germline V CDR1 and CDR2: MNHNY, SVGAGI (reference sequence). CDR3: CASSYSRLTNEQFF. The CDR3 nucleotides are TGTGCCAGCAGTTACTCGAGACTAACCAATGAGCAGTTCTTC.

The V and J genes are TRBV19 and TRBJ2-2, with D maybe TRBD2 (5 bases). CDR1 is LNHDA, CDR2 SQIVND, per germline (reference sequence). The CDR3 runs 15 residues. The ends were cut back, 2 bases at V and 4 bases at J, with 11 bases in the middle. The CDR3 sequence is CASSIKLVGTGELFF. Written as DNA, the CDR3 is TGTGCCAGTAGTATAAAACTAGTGGGCACCGGGGAGCTGTTTTTT.

This chain joins TRBV11-2 and TRBJ2-7, with 10 bases matching TRBD1. With V trimmed by 4 bases and J by 1 base, 4 bases remained unmatched. Germline loops: CDR1 SGHAT, CDR2 FQNNGV. CDR3 length equals 15 residues. The CDR3 bases are TGTGCCAGCAGCTACGGGACAGGGGTTTCCTACGAGCAGTACTTC. Translated, it gives CASSYGTGVSYEQYF.

The chain links TRBV7-3 to TRBJ1-2; D gene uncertain. Germline V gene lookup returns CDR1 SGHTA and CDR2 FQGTGA. The length of the CDR3 is 13 residues. V was pared by 1 base and J by 2 bases, with 5 bases between. The CDR3 reads CASSLRGNYGYTF. Here the CDR3 DNA reads TGTGCCAGCAGCTTAAGGGGAAACTATGGCTACACCTTC.

The chain uses TRBV5-6 and TRBJ2-5; either TRBD1 or TRBD2 may supply D (6 bases each). This CDR3 is built from 15 residues. V lost 1 base, J lost 5 bases, and 15 bases lay in between. Germline CDR1 and CDR2: SGHDT and YYEEEE. CDR3 DNA: TGTGCCAGCAGCTTGCCCGGGGGCGCGACGGAGACCCAGTACTTC. This translates into CASSLPGGATETQYF.

This clone came up once. The chain couples TRBV11-2 to TRBJ2-3; D is tentatively TRBD1 or TRBD2 (6 bases each). Trimming removed 0 bases from V and 7 bases from J, with 17 bases in between. The CDR3 runs to 16 residues. Looked up from germline, CDR1 is SGHAT and CDR2 is FQNNGV. The CDR3 DNA reads TGTGCCAGCAGCTTAGACAAAGGGGGGCACAGTAATACGCAGTATTTT. This sequence encodes CASSLDKGGHSNTQYF.

The chain links TRBV20-1 to TRBJ2-7; D possibly uses TRBD1 or TRBD2 (5 bases each). Trimming took off 6 bases at V and 5 bases at J, with 11 bases between the two ends. Germline lookup yields CDR1 DFQATT and CDR2 SNEGSKA (reference sequence). The CDR3 is 11 amino acids. CDR3 residues: CSAPRDHEQYF. The CDR3 DNA is TGCAGTGCCCCGAGGGACCACGAGCAGTACTTC.

This chain connects TRBV10-3 to TRBJ2-7; 9 bases align to TRBD1. This CDR3 spans 15 amino acids. The germline gives CDR1 ENHRY, CDR2 SYGVKD. V gave up 6 bases and J gave up 1 base; unmatched junction bases: 7. CDR3 residues: CAISKSGTGSYEQYF. Here the CDR3 DNA reads TGTGCCATCAGCAAATCCGGGACAGGGTCCTACGAGCAGTACTTC.

J is TRBJ2-7 and V is TRBV7-6; 10 positions agree with TRBD2. This CDR3 has 17 residues. Trimming cost V 0 bases and J 2 bases; bases outside gene matches: 7. In germline, CDR1 is SGHVS, CDR2 FNYEAQ. CDR3 sequence: CASSLAGLAGAPYEQYF. CDR3 nucleotide sequence: TGTGCCAGCAGCTTAGCCGGGCTAGCGGGAGCCCCCTACGAGCAGTACTTC.

The J gene is TRBJ1-3, the V gene TRBV5-1; possible D gene TRBD1, 6 bases. CDR3 length: 17 amino acids. Per the germline V gene, CDR1 is SGHRS and CDR2 is YFSETQ. Trimming cost V 3 bases and J 0 bases, with 16 bases left between them. The CDR3 region is CASSWTGTSSSGNTIYF. CDR3 DNA sequence: TGCGCCAGCAGCTGGACCGGGACATCGAGCTCTGGAAACACCATATATTTT.

The J gene is TRBJ2-7, the V gene TRBV28; D possibly uses TRBD1 or TRBD2 (6 bases each). The length of the CDR3 is 13 residues. Trimming stripped 7 bases from V and 5 bases from J, with 15 bases between. The V gene's germline CDR1 is MDHEN and CDR2 SYDVKM. As DNA, the CDR3 is TGTGCCAGCACCTCTAACGGGGGCGACGAGCAGTACTTC. As protein: CASTSNGGDEQYF.

V gene TRBV12-5 combines with J gene TRBJ2-5, with TRBD2 matching 12 bases. Germline V lookup: CDR1 LGHNT, CDR2 FRNRAP. Trimming removed 7 bases from V and 5 bases from J; junction bases left unmatched: 8. CDR3 length: 15 residues. The CDR3 coding sequence is TGTGCTAGTGCCACCGGACTAGCGGGACGGGAGACCCAGTACTTC. Protein sequence: CASATGLAGRETQYF.

The chain employs TRBV15 and TRBJ2-5; D possibly corresponds to TRBD1 (7 bases). V was shortened by 1 base and J by 4 bases, with 13 bases between the two germline ends. The germline V gene has CDR1 LNHNV and CDR2 YYDKDF (reference sequence). The CDR3 consists of 15 residues. The CDR3 sequence: CATSRVFRGVETQYF. The CDR3 DNA is TGTGCCACCAGCAGAGTGTTCAGGGGGGTAGAGACCCAGTACTTC.

The rearrangement joins TRBV27 to TRBJ2-3; 7 nucleotides agree with TRBD1. Germline CDR1 and CDR2: MNHEY and SMNVEV (reference sequence). The CDR3 has 15 amino acids. V lost 3 bases to trimming and J lost 3 bases; unmatched junction nucleotides: 6. The CDR3 coding sequence is TGTGCCAGCAGTTTCGACAGGGTTGGGACAGATACGCAGTATTTT. This sequence encodes CASSFDRVGTDTQYF.

V is TRBV9 and J is TRBJ2-2, with 9 bases identical to TRBD2. Losses at the gene ends were 9 bases for V and 5 bases for J; bases not matched to a gene: 5. The CDR3 covers 13 residues. Germline V gene lookup returns CDR1 SGDLS and CDR2 YYNGEE. CDR3 sequence (DNA): TGTGCCACCGGAGCGGGAGGAACCGGGGAGCTGTTTTTT. Translation gives CATGAGGTGELFF.

The rearrangement links TRBV19 to TRBJ2-5; D perhaps matches TRBD2 (6 bases). Deletions cut 7 bases from V and 5 bases from J, with 17 bases between. Germline V gene lookup returns CDR1 LNHDA and CDR2 SQIVND (reference sequence). CDR3 length: 14 amino acids. The CDR3 here is CASMRRENPETQYF. DNA for the CDR3: TGTGCCAGTATGCGTCGGGAGAACCCCGAGACCCAGTACTTC.

This rearrangement joins TRBV4-3 to TRBJ2-7, with 7 bases identical to TRBD2. Germline CDR1 reads LGHNA; CDR2 reads YSLEER. J was trimmed by 5 bases and V by 4 bases; bases with no gene match: 14. The CDR3 totals 16 residues. This CDR3 reads CASSPAAAGAFDEQYF. The DNA of the CDR3 is TGCGCCAGCAGCCCCGCGGCGGCGGGAGCATTCGACGAGCAGTACTTC.